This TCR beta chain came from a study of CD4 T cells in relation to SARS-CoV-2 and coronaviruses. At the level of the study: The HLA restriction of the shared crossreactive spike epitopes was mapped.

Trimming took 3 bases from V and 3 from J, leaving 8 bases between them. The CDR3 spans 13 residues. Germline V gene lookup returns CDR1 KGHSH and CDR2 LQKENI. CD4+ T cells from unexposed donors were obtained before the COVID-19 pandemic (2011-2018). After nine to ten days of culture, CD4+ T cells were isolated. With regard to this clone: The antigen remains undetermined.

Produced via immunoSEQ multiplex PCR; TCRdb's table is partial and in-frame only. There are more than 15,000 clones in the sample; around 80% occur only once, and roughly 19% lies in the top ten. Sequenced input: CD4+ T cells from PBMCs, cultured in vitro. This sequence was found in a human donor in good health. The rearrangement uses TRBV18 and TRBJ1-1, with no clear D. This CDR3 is CASSPARDTEAFF. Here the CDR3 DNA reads TGTGCCAGCTCACCGGCCCGTGACACTGAAGCTTTCTTT.